One and the same sample provided the 31 T cell receptor beta chains below, sequenced in a study of blood T cell dynamics during melanoma immunotherapy. The time point: pre-treatment baseline. The method was immunoSEQ multiplex PCR; TCRdb's version includes in-frame clones alone and lacks a portion of them. Of some 16,000 clones detected, 85% to 90% appear once; the ten largest clones hold approximately 4.6%. This material consisted of blood, taken from a patient treated with checkpoint blockade. The receptors originated from a human donor with melanoma.

The chain is built from TRBV7-9 and TRBJ2-2; D might be TRBD1 (7 bases). CDR3 length: 16 residues. CDR1 is SEHNR and CDR2 is FQNEAQ in the germline V gene (reference sequence). Between the trimmed V and J ends, which lost 5 bases and 8 bases, there was a span of 21 bases. CDR3 nucleotides: TGTGCCAGCAGCGGAGGCGGGACAGCCTTGGAGGGGGAGCTGTTTTTT. This sequence encodes CASSGGGTALEGELFF.

There are a few counts of this clone. CDR3 sequence reads: CASSGSPGQGNTGELFF. DNA of the CDR3: TGCGCCAGCAGTGGGTCGCCGGGACAGGGTAACACCGGGGAGCTGTTTTTT. This chain connects TRBV10-1 to TRBJ2-2; 9 bases map to TRBD1. This CDR3 is built from 17 residues. In germline, CDR1 is WNHNN, CDR2 SYGVQD (reference sequence). V lost 4 bases and J lost 2; bases outside the gene matches: 8.

CDR3 sequence reads: CASRRTGDQPQHF. The CDR3, as DNA: TGTGCCAGCAGGAGGACGGGTGATCAGCCCCAGCATTTT. The V and J genes are TRBV6-1 and TRBJ1-5; D gene ambiguous. Between the trimmed V and J ends, which lost 6 bases and 5 bases, there was a span of 11 bases. The length of the CDR3 is 13 residues. Germline loops: CDR1 MNHNS, CDR2 SASEGT.

V is TRBV6-5 and J is TRBJ1-1, with D perhaps matching TRBD1 (6 bases). Per the germline V gene, CDR1 is MNHEY and CDR2 is SVGAGI. There are 16 residues in the CDR3. V lost 0 bases, J lost 4 bases, and 15 bases lay in between. In nucleotides, the CDR3 is TGTGCCAGCAGTTACTCGATTCAGGGGTTCATCACTGAAGCTTTCTTT. Translating it yields CASSYSIQGFITEAFF.

Points on this clone: Germline is not matched at one junction end, which may reflect a read error. The V gene is TRBV7-8, the J gene TRBJ2-7; no definite D call. CDR1 and CDR2 (germline): SGHVS, FQNEAQ. This CDR3 is built from 15 residues. The CDR3 DNA sequence: TGTGCCAGCAGCTTAGAGTCGGGTATTCCCTACGAGCAGCACTTC. It translates to CASSLESGIPYEQHF.

This clone was seen only a few times. The chain links TRBV27 to TRBJ1-5; D call uncertain. CDR3 length: 15 residues. V gave up 3 bases and J gave up 3 bases, with 12 bases separating them. Germline CDR1 is MNHEY and CDR2 is SMNVEV (reference sequence). The CDR3 is CASSLQSVANQPQHF. Here the CDR3 DNA reads TGTGCCAGCAGTTTGCAGTCGGTGGCCAATCAGCCCCAGCATTTT.

The chain links TRBV29-1 to TRBJ2-3, with 8 bases aligning to TRBD2. Germline CDR1 and CDR2: SQVTM and ANQGSEA. Trimming removed 6 bases from V and 6 bases from J; junction bases left unmatched: 8. This CDR3 spans 13 amino acids. The CDR3 DNA follows: TGCAGCGTCGGGGGGGACTGGTTGGATACGCAGTATTTT. Its translation is CSVGGDWLDTQYF.

The CDR3 reads CASSPWTGGYEQYF. CDR3 sequence (DNA): TGTGCCAGCAGTCCGTGGACAGGGGGCTACGAGCAGTACTTC. The rearrangement links TRBV28 to TRBJ2-7; 10 bases agree with TRBD1. V lost 5 bases, J lost 3 bases, and 4 bases stayed unmatched. Germline values: CDR1 MDHEN, CDR2 SYDVKM. The CDR3 covers 14 residues.

In its sample, this clone was seen once. The V call is TRBV4-2, the J call TRBJ1-2; 7 bases fit TRBD1. Unmatched junction bases numbered 12, after V lost 2 bases and J lost 12 bases. The CDR3 consists of 14 residues. Germline V gene lookup returns CDR1 LGHNA and CDR2 YNFKEQ. CDR3 region: CASSQMSTGRSDTF. In nucleotides, the CDR3 is TGTGCCAGCAGCCAAATGTCGACAGGGCGGAGCGACACCTTC.

The chain recombines TRBV7-9 with TRBJ2-5; D tentatively fits TRBD1 or TRBD2 (6 bases each). Germline-derived CDR1 and CDR2 are SEHNR and FQNEAQ (reference sequence). The CDR3 spans 13 residues. V was shortened by 8 bases and J by 0 bases, with 10 bases between the two germline ends. The CDR3 is CASGGTHQETQYF. The CDR3 DNA sequence: TGTGCCAGCGGCGGGACACACCAAGAGACCCAGTACTTC.

The gene calls are TRBV18 and TRBJ2-3; D ambiguous. Deletions cut 5 bases from V and 2 bases from J, with 8 bases between. Germline CDR1 is KGHSH and CDR2 is LQKENI. The CDR3 is 13 amino acids. The CDR3, as DNA: TGTGCCAGCTCAGAGAAGAACACAGATACGCAGTATTTT. This sequence encodes CASSEKNTDTQYF.

The J gene is TRBJ2-3, the V gene TRBV2, with 9 nucleotides matching TRBD2. The germline V gene encodes CDR1 SNHLY and CDR2 FYNNEI. The CDR3 is 16 residues long. The ends lost 6 bases at V and 1 base at J; junction bases unmatched: 8. The CDR3, as DNA: TGTGCCAGCAGCCCCGGCTCTAGCGGGGGCACAGATACGCAGTATTTT. Its translation: CASSPGSSGGTDTQYF.

The rearrangement links TRBV5-1 to TRBJ2-7; TRBD2 agrees at 7 bases. Germline-derived CDR1 and CDR2 are SGHRS and YFSETQ. Trimming cost V 0 bases and J 3 bases; bases outside gene matches: 3. This CDR3 contains 14 residues. The CDR3 DNA reads TGCGCCAGCAGCTTGGGGCGGGGGAACTACGAGCAGTACTTC. Its translation is CASSLGRGNYEQYF.

This chain joins TRBV29-1 and TRBJ2-2; D is undetermined. Looked up from germline, CDR1 is SQVTM and CDR2 is ANQGSEA. V was trimmed by 5 bases and J by 5 bases, leaving 6 bases between them. The CDR3 length is 11 residues. The DNA of the CDR3 is TGCAGCGTTTTGGCTACCGGGGAGCTGTTTTTT. This sequence encodes CSVLATGELFF.

The table lists this clone with a count of one. The J gene is TRBJ1-3, the V gene TRBV19; TRBD1 is a possible D gene (5 bases). CDR3 length equals 17 residues. Germline V gives CDR1 LNHDA, CDR2 SQIVND (reference sequence). V lost 4 bases to trimming and J lost 0 bases, with 16 bases between them. CDR3 nucleotides: TGTGCCAGTAGTAGCAGACAGAGGCCGAGCTCTGGAAACACCATATATTTT. It yields the protein CASSSRQRPSSGNTIYF.

The chain recombines TRBV14 with TRBJ2-5; D remains unclear. V was clipped by 1 base and J by 5 bases, with 23 bases between them. The CDR3 is 18 amino acids. Germline lookup yields CDR1 SGHDN and CDR2 FVKESK. The CDR3 loop is CASSQANLDRDRWETQYF. In DNA form, the CDR3 reads TGTGCCAGCAGCCAAGCAAATCTGGACCGTGATAGGTGGGAGACCCAGTACTTC.

This sequence joins TRBV7-9 and TRBJ2-2; the match to TRBD2 covers 9 bases. Losses at the gene ends were 5 bases for V and 1 base for J; bases not matched to a gene: 8. Germline lookup yields CDR1 SEHNR and CDR2 FQNEAQ (reference sequence). CDR3 length: 17 amino acids. In DNA, the CDR3 is TGTGCCAGCAGCCAACCCGCAGCGGGGGGGAACACCGGGGAGCTGTTTTTT. This sequence encodes CASSQPAAGGNTGELFF.

This chain uses TRBV10-2 with TRBJ2-1; 7 bases are a match to TRBD2. The length of the CDR3 is 15 residues. Germline loops: CDR1 WSHSY, CDR2 SAAADI. V trimming: 8 bases; J trimming: 2 bases; junction bases outside the gene matches: 9. CDR3 DNA sequence: TGCGCCAGCTCTAACGCGGGGGATCCCTACAATGAGCAGTTCTTC. This sequence encodes CASSNAGDPYNEQFF.

V gene TRBV5-4 combines with J gene TRBJ1-2; maybe TRBD1 (6 bases). Trimming removed 2 bases at V and 3 bases at J, with 11 bases between. This CDR3 is built from 14 residues. Per the germline V gene, CDR1 is SGHNT and CDR2 is YYREEE (reference sequence). Written as DNA, the CDR3 is TGTGCCAGCAGCTTTTACCAGGGGCACTATGGCTACACCTTC. Translation gives CASSFYQGHYGYTF.

V gene TRBV15 combines with J gene TRBJ2-6; tentative D call: TRBD2 (5 bases). The ends were cut back, 1 base at V and 0 bases at J, with 7 bases in the middle. Per germline, CDR1 LNHNV and CDR2 YYDKDF (reference sequence). The CDR3 is 16 residues long. The CDR3 DNA reads as TGTGCCACCAGCAGAGTAGCGACCTCTGGGGCCAACGTCCTGACTTTC. Translating gives CATSRVATSGANVLTF. The variable domain in full, completed from reference TRBV15 and TRBJ2-6, reads DAMVIQNPRYQVTQFGKPVTLSCSQTLNHNVMYWYQQKSSQAPKLLFHYYDKDFNNEADTPDNFQSRRPNTSFCFLDIRSPGLGDTAMYLCATSRVATSGANVLTFGAGSRLTVL.

The chain is built from TRBV11-2 and TRBJ2-5; weak D call: TRBD2 (5 bases). Trimming stripped 3 bases from V and 5 bases from J, with 10 bases between. CDR1 is SGHAT, CDR2 FQNNGV, per germline. This CDR3 spans 13 amino acids. CDR3 nucleotides: TGTGCCAGCAGCTTCGGAGGTTTGGAGACCCAGTACTTC. It codes for CASSFGGLETQYF.

The genes are TRBV9 and TRBJ1-1, with D maybe TRBD1 (5 bases). This CDR3 is 16 amino acids long. Germline lookup yields CDR1 SGDLS and CDR2 YYNGEE. V lost 1 base, J lost 0 bases, and 13 bases lay in between. CDR3 in DNA: TGTGCCAGCAGCGTAAGCGGGGGTGGGCTGAACACTGAAGCTTTCTTT. It specifies CASSVSGGGLNTEAFF.

This clone occurred a few times. The chain is built from TRBV10-2 and TRBJ1-1; tentatively, D is TRBD1 (6 bases). The length of the CDR3 is 15 residues. With 6 bases removed from V and 0 bases from J, the gap between germline ends came to 14 bases. Germline CDR1 WSHSY, CDR2 SAAADI. CDR3 sequence reads: CASSKGQMMNTEAFF. In nucleotides, the CDR3 is TGCGCCAGCAGCAAAGGACAGATGATGAACACTGAAGCTTTCTTT.

This chain joins TRBV5-1 and TRBJ1-5, with TRBD1 matching 7 bases. V shed 4 bases, J shed 5 bases, and the junction held 9 bases outside the gene matches. CDR1 is SGHRS and CDR2 is YFSETQ in the germline V gene. The CDR3 runs 15 residues. CDR3 sequence: CASSLTGTEYQPQHF. DNA of the CDR3: TGCGCCAGCAGCCTAACCGGGACAGAATATCAGCCCCAGCATTTT.

This chain connects TRBV9 to TRBJ1-5; D remains unclear. Germline V lookup: CDR1 SGDLS, CDR2 YYNGEE. The V end was cut by 5 bases, the J end by 2 bases, with 11 bases between. The CDR3 length is 14 residues. The CDR3 DNA is TGTGCCAGCAGTCCGGATCTGGGCAATCAGCCCCAGCATTTT. It translates to CASSPDLGNQPQHF.

The chain couples TRBV5-4 to TRBJ1-4; D not certain. Trimming left V 4 bases short and J 0 bases short, with 10 bases between. Germline CDR1 is SGHNT and CDR2 is YYREEE (reference sequence). The CDR3 runs to 15 residues. CDR3 sequence reads: CASSQDGATNEKLFF. In DNA form, the CDR3 reads TGTGCCAGCAGCCAGGACGGTGCAACTAATGAAAAACTGTTTTTT.

J is TRBJ1-6 and V is TRBV15; tentatively, D is TRBD1 (6 bases). CDR3 length: 23 residues. Between the trimmed V and J ends, which lost 4 bases and 0 bases, there was a span of 31 bases. Germline lookup yields CDR1 LNHNV and CDR2 YYDKDF (reference sequence). This chain's CDR3 is CATSTTLQSIPPQGSSYNSPLHF. CDR3 sequence (DNA): TGTGCCACCAGCACCACCCTACAGTCTATCCCCCCCCAGGGGAGCTCCTATAATTCACCCCTCCACTTT.

The chain joins TRBV5-4 to TRBJ2-7; TRBD2 is a possible D gene (6 bases). There are 16 residues in the CDR3. The germline CDR1 and CDR2 sequences are SGHNT and YYREEE (reference sequence). Trimming left V 2 bases short and J 5 bases short, with 20 bases between. The CDR3 protein is CASSFLPSGRSHEQYF. Here the CDR3 DNA reads TGTGCCAGCAGCTTTCTACCTTCAGGGAGGAGTCACGAGCAGTACTTC.

Here the CDR3 reads CASTRGDRIDEQYF. Written as DNA, the CDR3 is TGCGCCAGCACTAGAGGGGACAGGATCGACGAGCAGTACTTC. The rearrangement links TRBV5-1 to TRBJ2-5; 8 bases match TRBD1. The J call is uncertain, as TRBJ2-7 better fits the DNA end. The germline CDR1 and CDR2 sequences are SGHRS and YFSETQ. The CDR3 runs to 14 residues.

V is TRBV15 and J is TRBJ1-6, with D possibly TRBD1 on 5 matching bases. Trimming stripped 1 base from V and 3 bases from J, with 13 bases between. The CDR3 sequence is 17 residues long. Germline V gene sequence: CDR1 LNHNV, CDR2 YYDKDF (reference sequence). The CDR3 DNA reads as TGTGCCACCAGCAGAGCTGGGGGTCCTTACTATAATTCACCCCTCCACTTT. Amino acid sequence: CATSRAGGPYYNSPLHF.

J is TRBJ1-5 and V is TRBV6-5, with D perhaps TRBD1 (6 bases). The germline V gene has CDR1 MNHEY and CDR2 SVGAGI. The CDR3 is made up of 13 amino acids. Trimming removed 5 bases from V and 7 bases from J, with 12 bases in between. DNA for the CDR3: TGTGCCAGCAGTGGGACAAATTTCCAGCCCCAGCATTTT. As protein: CASSGTNFQPQHF.